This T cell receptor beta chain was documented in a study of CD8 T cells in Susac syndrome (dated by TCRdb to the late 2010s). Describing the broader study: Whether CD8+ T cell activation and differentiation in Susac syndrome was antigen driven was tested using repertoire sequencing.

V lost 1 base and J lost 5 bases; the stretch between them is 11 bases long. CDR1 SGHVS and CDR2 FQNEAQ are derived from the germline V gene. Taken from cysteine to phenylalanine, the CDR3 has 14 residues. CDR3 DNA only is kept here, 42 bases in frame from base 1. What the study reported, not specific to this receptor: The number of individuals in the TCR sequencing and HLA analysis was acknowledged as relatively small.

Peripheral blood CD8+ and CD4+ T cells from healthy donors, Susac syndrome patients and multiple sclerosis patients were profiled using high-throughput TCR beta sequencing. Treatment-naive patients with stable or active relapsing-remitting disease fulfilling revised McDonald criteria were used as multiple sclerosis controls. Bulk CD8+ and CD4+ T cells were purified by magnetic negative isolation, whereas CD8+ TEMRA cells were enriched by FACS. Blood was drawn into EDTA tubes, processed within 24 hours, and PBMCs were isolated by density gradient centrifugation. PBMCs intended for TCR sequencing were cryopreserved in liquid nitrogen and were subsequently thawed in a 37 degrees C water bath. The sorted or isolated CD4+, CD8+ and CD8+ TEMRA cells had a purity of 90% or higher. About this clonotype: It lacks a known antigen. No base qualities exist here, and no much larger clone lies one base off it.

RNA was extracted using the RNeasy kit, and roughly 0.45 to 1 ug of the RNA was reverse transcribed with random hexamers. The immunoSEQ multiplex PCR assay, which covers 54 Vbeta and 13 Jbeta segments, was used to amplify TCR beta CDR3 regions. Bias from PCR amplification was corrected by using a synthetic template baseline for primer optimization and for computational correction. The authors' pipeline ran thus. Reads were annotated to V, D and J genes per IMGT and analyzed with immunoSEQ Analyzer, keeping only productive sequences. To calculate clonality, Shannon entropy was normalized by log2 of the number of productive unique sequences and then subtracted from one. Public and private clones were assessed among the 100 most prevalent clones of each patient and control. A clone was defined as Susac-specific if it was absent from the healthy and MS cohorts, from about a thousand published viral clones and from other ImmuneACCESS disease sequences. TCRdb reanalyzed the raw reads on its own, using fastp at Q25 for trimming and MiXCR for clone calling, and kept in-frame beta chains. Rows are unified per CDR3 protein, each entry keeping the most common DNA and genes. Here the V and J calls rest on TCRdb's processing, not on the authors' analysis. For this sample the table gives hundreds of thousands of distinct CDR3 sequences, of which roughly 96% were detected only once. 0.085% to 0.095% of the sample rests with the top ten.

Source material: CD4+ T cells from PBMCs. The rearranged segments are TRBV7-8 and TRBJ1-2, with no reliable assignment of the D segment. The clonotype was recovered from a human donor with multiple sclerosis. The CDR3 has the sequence CASSLEEAGYGYTF. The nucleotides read TGTGCCAGCAGCTTAGAGGAAGCTGGGTATGGCTACACCTTC.